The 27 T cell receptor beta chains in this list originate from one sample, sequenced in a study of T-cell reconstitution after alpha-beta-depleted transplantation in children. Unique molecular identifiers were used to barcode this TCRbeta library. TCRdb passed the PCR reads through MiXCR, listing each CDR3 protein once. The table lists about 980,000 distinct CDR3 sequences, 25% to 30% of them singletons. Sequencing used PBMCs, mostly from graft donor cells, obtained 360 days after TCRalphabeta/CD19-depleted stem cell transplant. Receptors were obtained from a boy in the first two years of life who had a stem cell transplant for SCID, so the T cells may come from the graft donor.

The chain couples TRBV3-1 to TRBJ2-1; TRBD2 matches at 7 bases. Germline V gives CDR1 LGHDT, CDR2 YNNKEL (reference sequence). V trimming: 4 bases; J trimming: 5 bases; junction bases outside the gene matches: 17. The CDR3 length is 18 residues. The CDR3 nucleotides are TGTGCCAGCAGCCTCAATTGGGGTCGGAGGGGAGGGGACAATGAGCAGTTCTTC. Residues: CASSLNWGRRGGDNEQFF.

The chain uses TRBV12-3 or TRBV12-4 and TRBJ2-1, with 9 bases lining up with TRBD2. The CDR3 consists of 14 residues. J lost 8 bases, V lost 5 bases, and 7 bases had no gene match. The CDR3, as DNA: TGTGCCAGCAGTCTGGGGACTAGCTCTTATGAGCAGTTCTTC. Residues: CASSLGTSSYEQFF.

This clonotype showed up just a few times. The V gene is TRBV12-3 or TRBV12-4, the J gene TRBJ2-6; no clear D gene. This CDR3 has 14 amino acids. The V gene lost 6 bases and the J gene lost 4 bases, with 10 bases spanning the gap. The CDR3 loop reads CASRRYPGANVLTF. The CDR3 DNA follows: TGTGCCAGCAGAAGGTACCCAGGGGCCAACGTCCTGACTTTC.

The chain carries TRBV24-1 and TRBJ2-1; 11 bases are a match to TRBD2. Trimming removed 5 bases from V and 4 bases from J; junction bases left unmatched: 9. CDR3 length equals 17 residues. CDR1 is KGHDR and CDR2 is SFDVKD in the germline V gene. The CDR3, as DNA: TGTGCCACCAGTGCCACTTTAGCGGGGGGGCGATACAATGAGCAGTTCTTC. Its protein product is CATSATLAGGRYNEQFF.

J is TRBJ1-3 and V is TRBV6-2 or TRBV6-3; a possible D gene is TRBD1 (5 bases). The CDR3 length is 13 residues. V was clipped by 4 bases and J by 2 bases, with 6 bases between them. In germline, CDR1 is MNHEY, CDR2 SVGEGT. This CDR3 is CASSWGPGNTIYF. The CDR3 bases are TGTGCCAGCAGTTGGGGACCTGGAAACACCATATATTTT.

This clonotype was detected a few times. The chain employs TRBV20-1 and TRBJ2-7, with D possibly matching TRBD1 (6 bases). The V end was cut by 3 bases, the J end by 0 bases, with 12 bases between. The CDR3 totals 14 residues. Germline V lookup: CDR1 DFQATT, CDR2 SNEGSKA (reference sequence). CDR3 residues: CSASVGATSYEQYF. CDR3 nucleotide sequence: TGCAGTGCTAGTGTGGGGGCGACCTCCTACGAGCAGTACTTC.

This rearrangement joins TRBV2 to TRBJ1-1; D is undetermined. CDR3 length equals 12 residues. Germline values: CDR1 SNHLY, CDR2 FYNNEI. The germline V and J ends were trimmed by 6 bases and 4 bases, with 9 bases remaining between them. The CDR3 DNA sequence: TGTGCCAGCAGCCGGATGAGCACTGAAGCTTTCTTT. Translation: CASSRMSTEAFF.

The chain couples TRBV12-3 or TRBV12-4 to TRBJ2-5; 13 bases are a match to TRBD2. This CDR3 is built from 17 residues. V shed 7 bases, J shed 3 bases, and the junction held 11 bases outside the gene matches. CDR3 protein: CASTSSRTSGGKETQYF. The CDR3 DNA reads TGTGCCAGCACCTCATCGAGGACTAGCGGGGGAAAAGAGACCCAGTACTTC.

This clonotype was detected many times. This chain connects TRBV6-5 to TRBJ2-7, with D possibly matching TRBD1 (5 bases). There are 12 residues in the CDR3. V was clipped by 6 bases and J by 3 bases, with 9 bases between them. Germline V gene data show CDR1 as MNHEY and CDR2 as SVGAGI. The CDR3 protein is CASSKTGYEQYF. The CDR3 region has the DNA TGTGCCAGCAGCAAAACAGGCTACGAGCAGTACTTC.

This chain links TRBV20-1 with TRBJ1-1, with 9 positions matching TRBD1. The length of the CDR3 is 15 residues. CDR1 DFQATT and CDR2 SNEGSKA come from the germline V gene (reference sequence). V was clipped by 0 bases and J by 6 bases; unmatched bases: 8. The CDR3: CSARDFRDRVPEAFF. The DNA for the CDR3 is TGCAGTGCTAGAGACTTCCGGGACAGGGTCCCTGAAGCTTTCTTT.

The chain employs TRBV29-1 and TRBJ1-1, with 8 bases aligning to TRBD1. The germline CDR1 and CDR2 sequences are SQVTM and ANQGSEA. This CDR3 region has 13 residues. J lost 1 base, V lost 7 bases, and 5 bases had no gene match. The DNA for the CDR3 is TGCAGCGCTAAGACAGGGGCGAACACTGAAGCTTTCTTT. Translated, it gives CSAKTGANTEAFF.

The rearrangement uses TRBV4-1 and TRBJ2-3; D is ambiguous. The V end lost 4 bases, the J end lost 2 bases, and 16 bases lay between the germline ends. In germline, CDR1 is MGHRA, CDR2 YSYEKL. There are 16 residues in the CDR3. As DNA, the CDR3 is TGCGCCAGCAGCCGGACGGAAGCCGGGCCCACAGATACGCAGTATTTT. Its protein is CASSRTEAGPTDTQYF.

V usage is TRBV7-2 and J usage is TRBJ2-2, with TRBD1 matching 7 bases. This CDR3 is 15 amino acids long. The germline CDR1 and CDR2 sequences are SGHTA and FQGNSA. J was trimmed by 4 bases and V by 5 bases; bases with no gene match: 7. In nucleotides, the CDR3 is TGTGCCAGCAGCATAGGGGGCTTGGGCACCGGGGAGCTGTTTTTT. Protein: CASSIGGLGTGELFF.

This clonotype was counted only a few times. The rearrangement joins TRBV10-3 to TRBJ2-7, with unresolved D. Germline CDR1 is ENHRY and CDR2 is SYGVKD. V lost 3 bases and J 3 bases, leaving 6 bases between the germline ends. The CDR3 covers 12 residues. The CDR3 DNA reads TGTGCCATCAGTGAACGGAACTACGAGCAGTACTTC. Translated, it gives CAISERNYEQYF.

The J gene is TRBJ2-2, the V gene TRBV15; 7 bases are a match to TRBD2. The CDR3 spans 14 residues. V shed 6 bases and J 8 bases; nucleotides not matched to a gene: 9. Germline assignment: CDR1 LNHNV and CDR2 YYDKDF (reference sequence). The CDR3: CATREEGLTGELFF. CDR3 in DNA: TGTGCCACCAGGGAGGAGGGACTAACTGGGGAGCTGTTTTTT.

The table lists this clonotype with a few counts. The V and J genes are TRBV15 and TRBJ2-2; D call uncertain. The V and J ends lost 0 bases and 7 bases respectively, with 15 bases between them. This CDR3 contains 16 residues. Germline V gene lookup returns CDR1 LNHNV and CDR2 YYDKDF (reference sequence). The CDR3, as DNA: TGTGCCACCAGCAGAGAAGGAATCCTTGGTGGCGGGGAGCTGTTTTTT. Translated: CATSREGILGGGELFF.

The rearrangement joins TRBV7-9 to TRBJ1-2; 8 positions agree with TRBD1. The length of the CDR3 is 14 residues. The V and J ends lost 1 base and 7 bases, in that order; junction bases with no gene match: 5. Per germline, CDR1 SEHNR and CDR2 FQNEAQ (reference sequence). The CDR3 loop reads CASSLGGQGPGYTF. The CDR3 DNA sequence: TGTGCCAGCAGCTTAGGCGGACAGGGCCCTGGCTACACCTTC.

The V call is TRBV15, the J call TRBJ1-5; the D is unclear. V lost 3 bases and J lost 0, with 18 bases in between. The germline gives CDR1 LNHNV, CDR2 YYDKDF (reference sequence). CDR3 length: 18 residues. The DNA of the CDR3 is TGTGCCACCAGCAGCCTAGTGGGTGTGGGGTATAGCAATCAGCCCCAGCATTTT. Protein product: CATSSLVGVGYSNQPQHF. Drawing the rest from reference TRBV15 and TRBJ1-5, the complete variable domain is DAMVIQNPRYQVTQFGKPVTLSCSQTLNHNVMYWYQQKSSQAPKLLFHYYDKDFNNEADTPDNFQSRRPNTSFCFLDIRSPGLGDTAMYLCATSSLVGVGYSNQPQHFGDGTRLSIL.

CDR3: CATSEPKGQGNHNEQFF. CDR3 DNA: TGTGCCACCAGTGAGCCCAAGGGACAGGGGAACCACAATGAGCAGTTCTTC. This rearrangement joins TRBV24-1 to TRBJ2-1; TRBD1 matches at 10 bases. Germline lookup yields CDR1 KGHDR and CDR2 SFDVKD. CDR3 length: 17 residues. The trim removed 4 bases at V and 5 bases at J, leaving 10 bases unmatched.

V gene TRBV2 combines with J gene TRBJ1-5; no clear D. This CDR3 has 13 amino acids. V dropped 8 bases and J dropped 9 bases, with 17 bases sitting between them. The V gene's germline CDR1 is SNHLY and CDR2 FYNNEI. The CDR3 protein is CASQREGAGPQHF. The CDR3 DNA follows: TGTGCCAGCCAAAGGGAGGGAGCGGGGCCCCAGCATTTT. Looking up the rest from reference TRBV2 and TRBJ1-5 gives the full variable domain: EPEVTQTPSHQVTQMGQEVILRCVPISNHLYFYWYRQILGQKVEFLVSFYNNEISEKSEIFDDQFSVERPDGSNFTLKIRSTKLEDSAMYFCASQREGAGPQHFGDGTRLSIL.

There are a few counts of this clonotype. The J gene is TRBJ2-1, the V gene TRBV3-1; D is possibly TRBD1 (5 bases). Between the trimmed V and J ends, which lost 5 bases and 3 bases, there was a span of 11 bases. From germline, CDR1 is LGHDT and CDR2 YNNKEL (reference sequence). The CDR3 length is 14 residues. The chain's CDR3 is CASSRQSLYNEQFF. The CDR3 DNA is TGTGCCAGCAGCAGACAGAGTCTCTACAATGAGCAGTTCTTC.

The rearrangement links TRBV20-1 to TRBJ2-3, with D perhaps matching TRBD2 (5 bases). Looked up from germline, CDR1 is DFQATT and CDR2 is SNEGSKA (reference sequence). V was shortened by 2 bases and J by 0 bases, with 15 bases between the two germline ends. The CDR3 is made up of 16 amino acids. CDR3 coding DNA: TGCAGTGCTAGACCCCCCCGGGGAATTAGCACAGATACGCAGTATTTT. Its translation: CSARPPRGISTDTQYF.

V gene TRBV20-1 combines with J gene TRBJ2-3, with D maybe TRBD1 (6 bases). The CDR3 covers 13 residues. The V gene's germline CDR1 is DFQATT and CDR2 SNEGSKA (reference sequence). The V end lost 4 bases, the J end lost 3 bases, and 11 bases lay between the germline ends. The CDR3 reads CSATPGQTDTQYF. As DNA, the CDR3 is TGCAGTGCTACGCCCGGACAGACAGATACGCAGTATTTT.

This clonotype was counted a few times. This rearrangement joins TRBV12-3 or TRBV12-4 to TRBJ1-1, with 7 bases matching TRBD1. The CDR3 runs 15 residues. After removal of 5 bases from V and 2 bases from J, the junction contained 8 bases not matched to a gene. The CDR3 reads CASSRGEGANTEAFF. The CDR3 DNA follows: TGTGCCAGCAGTAGAGGTGAGGGGGCTAACACTGAAGCTTTCTTT.

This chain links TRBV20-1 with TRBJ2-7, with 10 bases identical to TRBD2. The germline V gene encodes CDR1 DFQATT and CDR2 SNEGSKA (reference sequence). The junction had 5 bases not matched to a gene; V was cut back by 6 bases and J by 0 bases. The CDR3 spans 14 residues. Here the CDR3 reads CSAPKRGGSYEQYF. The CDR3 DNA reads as TGCAGTGCCCCGAAGCGGGGGGGCTCCTACGAGCAGTACTTC.

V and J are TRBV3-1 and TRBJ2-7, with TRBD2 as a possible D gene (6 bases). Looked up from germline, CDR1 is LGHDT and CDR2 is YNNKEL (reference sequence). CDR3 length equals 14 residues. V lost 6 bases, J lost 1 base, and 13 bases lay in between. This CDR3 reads CASSRAEGSYEQYF. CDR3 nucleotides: TGTGCCAGCAGTCGGGCGGAGGGGTCCTACGAGCAGTACTTC.

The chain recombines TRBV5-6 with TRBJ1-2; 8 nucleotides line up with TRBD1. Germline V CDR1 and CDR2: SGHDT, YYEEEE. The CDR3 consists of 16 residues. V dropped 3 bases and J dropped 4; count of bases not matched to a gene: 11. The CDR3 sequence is CASSYFGTGAAYGYTF. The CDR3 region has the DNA TGTGCCAGCAGCTATTTCGGGACAGGAGCAGCCTATGGCTACACCTTC. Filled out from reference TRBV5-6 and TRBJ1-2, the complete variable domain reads DAGVTQSPTHLIKTRGQQVTLRCSPKSGHDTVSWYQQALGQGPQFIFQYYEEEERQRGNFPDRFSGHQFPNYSSELNVNALLLGDSALYLCASSYFGTGAAYGYTFGSGTRLTVV.